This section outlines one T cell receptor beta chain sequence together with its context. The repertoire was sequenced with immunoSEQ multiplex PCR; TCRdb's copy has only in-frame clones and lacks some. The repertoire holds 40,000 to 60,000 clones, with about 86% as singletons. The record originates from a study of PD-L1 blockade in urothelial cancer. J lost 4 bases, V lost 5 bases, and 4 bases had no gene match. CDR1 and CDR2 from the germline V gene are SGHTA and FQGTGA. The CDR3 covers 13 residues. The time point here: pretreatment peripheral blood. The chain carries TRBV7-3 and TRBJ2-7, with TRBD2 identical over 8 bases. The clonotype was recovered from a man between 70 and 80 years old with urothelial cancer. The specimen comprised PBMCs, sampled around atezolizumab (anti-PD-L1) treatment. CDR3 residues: CASSQSGGYEQYF. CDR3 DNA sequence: TGTGCCAGCAGCCAATCGGGGGGGTACGAGCAGTACTTC.